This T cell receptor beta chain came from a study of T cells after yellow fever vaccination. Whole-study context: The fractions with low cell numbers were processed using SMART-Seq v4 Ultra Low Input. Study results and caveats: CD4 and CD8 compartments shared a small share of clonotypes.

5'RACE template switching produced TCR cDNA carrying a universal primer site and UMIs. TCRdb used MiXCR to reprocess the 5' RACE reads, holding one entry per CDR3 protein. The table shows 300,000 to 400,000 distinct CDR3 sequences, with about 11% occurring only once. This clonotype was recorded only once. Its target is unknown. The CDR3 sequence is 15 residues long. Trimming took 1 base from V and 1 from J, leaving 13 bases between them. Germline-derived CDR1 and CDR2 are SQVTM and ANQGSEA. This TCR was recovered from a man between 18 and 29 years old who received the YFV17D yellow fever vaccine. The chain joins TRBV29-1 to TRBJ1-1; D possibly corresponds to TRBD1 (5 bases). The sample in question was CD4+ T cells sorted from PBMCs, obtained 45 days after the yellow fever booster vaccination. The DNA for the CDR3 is TGCAGCGTTGAAGGGAGCGGGGGAGCGAACACTGAAGCTTTCTTT. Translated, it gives CSVEGSGGANTEAFF. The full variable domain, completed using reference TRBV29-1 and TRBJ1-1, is SAVISQKPSRDICQRGTSLTIQCQVDSQVTMMFWYRQQPGQSLTLIATANQGSEATYESGFVIDKFPISRPNLTFSTLTVSNMSPEDSSIYLCSVEGSGGANTEAFFGQGTRLTVV.